This record concerns one T cell receptor (beta chain) sequence. This sample was included in a study of cytomegalovirus exposure and HLA in healthy donors. A multiplex PCR was run with 60 Vbeta primers and 13 Jbeta primers. Clones were sequenced by immunoSEQ multiplex PCR, and TCRdb holds only the in-frame ones, with some missing. This table holds just over 150,000 clones, about 80% found once. The germline V gene has CDR1 SGHRS and CDR2 YFSETQ. Trimming at V came to 4 bases and at J to 3 bases, leaving 3 bases not matched to a gene. This CDR3 is built from 15 residues. The TCR originated in a female donor in good health and CMV-seronegative. Sequenced material: PBMCs. This sequence joins TRBV5-1 and TRBJ2-1; 11 bases are a match to TRBD2. The CDR3 loop reads CASSPSGGLYNEQFF. As DNA, the CDR3 is TGCGCCAGCAGCCCTAGCGGGGGGCTCTACAATGAGCAGTTCTTC.